In this sample, the clone carrying this TCR beta chain turned up many times. This CDR3 contains 15 residues. Unmatched junction bases numbered 6, after V lost 4 bases and J lost 5 bases. Germline CDR1 SGHKS, CDR2 YYEKEE (reference sequence). This record comes from a study of regulatory T cells in long-lasting Graves disease. Time point here: newly diagnosed GD, antithyroid drugs for less than 3 months. From PBMCs, RNA was extracted and then used to make the TCR library. Investigators prepared the TCR beta libraries by applying iRepertoire HTBI primers and Arm-PCR of CDR3 regions. In the original processing: From all samples, identification returned 14 TRBJ and approximately 67 TRBV segments. TCRdb reprocessed the multiplex PCR reads via MiXCR and lists one record per CDR3 protein. It is TCRdb's table, rather than the study itself, that gives the V and J calls and clone size. The data contain more than 300,000 distinct CDR3 sequences, roughly 17% of them singletons.

The same sample was also studied in work on T cells in Graves' hyperthyroidism and ophthalmopathy. From that paper: Most expanded thyroid clonotypes above 0.001 recurred in blood.

The sample consisted of peripheral blood mononuclear cells (PBMCs), taken at new diagnosis, from a patient treated with antithyroid drugs. The clonotype comes from a young woman with Graves disease. The rearrangement joins TRBV5-5 to TRBJ2-1; TRBD1 agrees at 10 bases. CDR3 sequence (DNA): TGTGCCAGCAGCCAAGGACAGGGGGGGAACAATGAGCAGTTCTTC. Protein: CASSQGQGGNNEQFF.